One and the same sample provided the 14 T cell receptor beta chains below, sequenced in a study of blood T cells in healthy people across ages (dated by TCRdb to between 2015 and 2017). Libraries were constructed by 5' RACE. Instrument used: Illumina HiSeq 2500. A second PCR of about 6 to 12 cycles was run with a J-beta primer mix and a sample-barcoded 5' primer. TCRdb redid the processing of the public reads, applying fastp at Q25 and MiXCR, and retained in-frame beta chains. Every entry covers one CDR3 protein and lists the most common genes and DNA from its rows. For this sample the table gives about 1.8 million distinct CDR3 sequences, of which 40% to 55% were detected only once. The biggest ten clones account for roughly 2% of the sample. The sequenced sample was blood. All receptors come from a woman aged 40-49 years in good health.

The chain couples TRBV18 to TRBJ2-1, with no clear D. The germline V and J ends were trimmed by 3 bases and 6 bases, with 12 bases remaining between them. Germline V CDR1 and CDR2: KGHSH, LQKENI. CDR3 size: 14 residues. CDR3 nucleotide sequence: TGTGCCAGCTCACCTGGTCAGAAACTCAATGAGCAGTTCTTC. Amino acid sequence: CASSPGQKLNEQFF.

In its sample, this clonotype was seen a few times. The V gene is TRBV20-1, the J gene TRBJ2-1; 10 bases fit TRBD2. The CDR3 contains 14 residues. V trimming: 3 bases; J trimming: 7 bases; junction bases outside the gene matches: 6. Per germline, CDR1 DFQATT and CDR2 SNEGSKA (reference sequence). The CDR3 nucleotides are TGCAGTGCTAGGGACAGCGGGGGGGCGAATGAGCAGTTCTTC. Translated: CSARDSGGANEQFF.

This chain joins TRBV20-1 and TRBJ2-1; 10 nucleotides agree with TRBD1. Germline lookup yields CDR1 DFQATT and CDR2 SNEGSKA (reference sequence). V shed 3 bases and J 13 bases; nucleotides not matched to a gene: 15. This CDR3 spans 15 amino acids. For the CDR3, the DNA is TGCAGTGCTAGTGTGGGACAGGGGAAGGGAGAGACCCAGTTCTTC. Translating it yields CSASVGQGKGETQFF.

The chain combines TRBV12-3 or TRBV12-4 with TRBJ2-3; TRBD1 or TRBD2 may be the D gene (5 bases each). V was pared by 6 bases and J by 6 bases, with 10 bases between. The CDR3 runs to 12 residues. The CDR3: CASRGVLDTQYF. CDR3 nucleotides: TGTGCCAGCAGGGGGGTTTTGGATACGCAGTATTTT.

V gene TRBV5-1 combines with J gene TRBJ2-1, with D perhaps assigned TRBD1 or TRBD2 (6 bases each). CDR1 and CDR2 from the germline V gene are SGHRS and YFSETQ. The V end was cut by 1 base, the J end by 7 bases, with 15 bases between. The CDR3 length is 15 residues. CDR3 sequence: CASSLTGAGVNEQFF. As DNA, the CDR3 is TGCGCCAGCAGCTTGACGGGGGCGGGTGTTAATGAGCAGTTCTTC. Looking up the rest from reference TRBV5-1 and TRBJ2-1 gives the full variable domain: KAGVTQTPRYLIKTRGQQVTLSCSPISGHRSVSWYQQTPGQGLQFLFEYFSETQRNKGNFPGRFSGRQFSNSRSEMNVSTLELGDSALYLCASSLTGAGVNEQFFGPGTRLTVL.

J is TRBJ2-3 and V is TRBV29-1; 7 positions agree with TRBD1. The CDR3 is 15 residues long. Germline assignment: CDR1 SQVTM and CDR2 ANQGSEA. With 0 bases clipped from V and 4 bases from J, the junction kept 7 bases outside the gene matches. CDR3 residues: CSVEDRGQIADTQYF. The CDR3 DNA sequence: TGCAGCGTTGAAGATAGGGGACAGATAGCAGATACGCAGTATTTT.

This rearrangement joins TRBV6-5 to TRBJ2-1; tentatively, D is TRBD1 (6 bases). Trimming removed 5 bases at V and 9 bases at J, with 14 bases between. The CDR3 has 13 residues. Per germline, CDR1 MNHEY and CDR2 SVGAGI. The CDR3 coding sequence is TGTGCCAGCAGTCCCGTGGGGGCCGCTGAGCAGTTCTTC. Protein product: CASSPVGAAEQFF.

The chain joins TRBV29-1 to TRBJ2-4, with D perhaps TRBD1 or TRBD2 (5 bases each). Germline V CDR1 and CDR2: SQVTM, ANQGSEA. The CDR3 loop spans 12 amino acids. Trimming cost V 7 bases and J 4 bases, with 11 bases left between them. The CDR3: CSADEGKNIQYF. As DNA, the CDR3 is TGCAGCGCTGATGAGGGGAAAAACATTCAGTACTTC. Full variable domain (remainder filled in from reference TRBV29-1 and TRBJ2-4): SAVISQKPSRDICQRGTSLTIQCQVDSQVTMMFWYRQQPGQSLTLIATANQGSEATYESGFVIDKFPISRPNLTFSTLTVSNMSPEDSSIYLCSADEGKNIQYFGAGTRLSVL.

In regard to this clonotype: Just one base apart from a much larger clone, this may be a read error. The genes are TRBV7-2 and TRBJ2-5; 7 positions agree with TRBD2. The CDR3 extends over 14 amino acids. Germline CDR1 is SGHTA and CDR2 is FQGNSA. The CDR3 DNA reads as TGTGCCAGCAGCGTAGCGGGCAGAAAAGAGACCCAGTACTTC. Protein product: CASSVAGRKETQYF.

This sequence joins TRBV20-1 and TRBJ2-5; D gene ambiguous. This CDR3 has 13 residues. With 3 bases removed from V and 5 bases from J, the gap between germline ends came to 13 bases. Germline assignment: CDR1 DFQATT and CDR2 SNEGSKA (reference sequence). CDR3 region: CSARGRSIETQYF. In DNA form, the CDR3 reads TGCAGTGCTAGGGGCAGGTCAATTGAGACCCAGTACTTC.

The gene calls are TRBV20-1 and TRBJ2-7; TRBD1 might be the D (7 bases). Trimming cost V 8 bases and J 2 bases, with 16 bases left between them. Germline V CDR1 and CDR2: DFQATT, SNEGSKA (reference sequence). The CDR3 runs 13 residues. The CDR3: CSQTRDRTYEQYF. In DNA, the CDR3 is TGCAGTCAAACGCGGGACAGAACCTACGAGCAGTACTTC.

This chain connects TRBV6-5 to TRBJ2-3; 10 bases map to TRBD2. The germline gives CDR1 MNHEY, CDR2 SVGAGI. Unmatched junction bases numbered 4, after V lost 1 base and J lost 0 bases. The CDR3 runs 17 residues. CDR3 amino acids: CASSYLVAGGSTDTQYF. The CDR3 nucleotides read TGTGCCAGCAGTTACTTGGTAGCGGGGGGTAGCACAGATACGCAGTATTTT.

This clonotype was detected only a few times. The V call is TRBV27, the J call TRBJ2-3; TRBD2 aligns across 8 bases. V lost 0 bases to trimming and J lost 6 bases; unmatched junction nucleotides: 8. Germline CDR1 and CDR2: MNHEY and SMNVEV (reference sequence). CDR3 length: 16 amino acids. In nucleotides, the CDR3 is TGTGCCAGCAGTTTATCTAGCGGGGCGATCACTGATACGCAGTATTTT. It codes for CASSLSSGAITDTQYF.

This rearrangement joins TRBV9 to TRBJ1-1; D gene uncertain. The CDR3 contains 14 residues. V lost 3 bases, J lost 2 bases, and 11 bases lay in between. Germline CDR1 and CDR2: SGDLS and YYNGEE. Written as DNA, the CDR3 is TGTGCCAGCAGCGGGGCCGGGGTTAACACTGAAGCTTTCTTT. It is translated as CASSGAGVNTEAFF.